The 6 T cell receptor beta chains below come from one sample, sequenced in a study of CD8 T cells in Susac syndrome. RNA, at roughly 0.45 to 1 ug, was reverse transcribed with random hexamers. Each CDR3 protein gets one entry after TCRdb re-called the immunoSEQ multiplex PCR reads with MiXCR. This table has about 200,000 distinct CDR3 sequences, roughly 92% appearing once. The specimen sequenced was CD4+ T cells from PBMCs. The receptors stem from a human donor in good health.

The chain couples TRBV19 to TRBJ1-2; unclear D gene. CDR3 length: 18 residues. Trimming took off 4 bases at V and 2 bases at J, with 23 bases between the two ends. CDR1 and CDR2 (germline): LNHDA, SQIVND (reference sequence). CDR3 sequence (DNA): TGTGCCAGTAGTAGGTGGGCAGCTCTCACCCCGGAAAACTATGGCTACACCTTC. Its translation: CASSRWAALTPENYGYTF.

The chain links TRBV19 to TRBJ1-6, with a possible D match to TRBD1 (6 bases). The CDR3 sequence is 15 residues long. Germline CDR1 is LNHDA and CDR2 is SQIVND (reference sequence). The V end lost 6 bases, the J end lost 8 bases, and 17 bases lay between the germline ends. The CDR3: CASSGGTGRHSPLHF. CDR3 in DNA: TGTGCCAGTAGCGGCGGAACAGGGAGGCATTCACCCCTCCACTTT.

CDR3 loop: CASSALQGPPGGYTF. The CDR3 DNA reads as TGTGCCAGCAGTGCTCTACAGGGGCCCCCCGGTGGCTACACCTTC. V is TRBV2 and J is TRBJ1-2, with TRBD1 matching 7 bases. J gave up 7 bases and V 4 bases, and 12 bases lay outside the gene matches. Germline V CDR1 and CDR2: SNHLY, FYNNEI. This CDR3 contains 15 residues. Full variable domain (outside the CDR3, taken from reference TRBV2 and TRBJ1-2): EPEVTQTPSHQVTQMGQEVILRCVPISNHLYFYWYRQILGQKVEFLVSFYNNEISEKSEIFDDQFSVERPDGSNFTLKIRSTKLEDSAMYFCASSALQGPPGGYTFGSGTRLTVV.

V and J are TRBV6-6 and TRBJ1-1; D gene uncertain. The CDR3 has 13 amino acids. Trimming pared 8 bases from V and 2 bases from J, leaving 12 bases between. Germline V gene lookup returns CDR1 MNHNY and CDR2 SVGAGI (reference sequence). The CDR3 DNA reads TGTGCCAGCCGAGCGGGCGGAAACACTGAAGCTTTCTTT. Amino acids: CASRAGGNTEAFF.

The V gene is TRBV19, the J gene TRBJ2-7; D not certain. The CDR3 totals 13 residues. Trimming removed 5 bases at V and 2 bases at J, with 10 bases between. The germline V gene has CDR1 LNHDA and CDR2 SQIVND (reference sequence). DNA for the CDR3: TGTGCCAGTAGTTTGGAGCCAGCCTACGAGCAGTACTTC. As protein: CASSLEPAYEQYF. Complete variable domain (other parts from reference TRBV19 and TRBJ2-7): DGGITQSPKYLFRKEGQNVTLSCEQNLNHDAMYWYRQDPGQGLRLIYYSQIVNDFQKGDIAEGYSVSREKKESFPLTVTSAQKNPTAFYLCASSLEPAYEQYFGPGTRLTVT.

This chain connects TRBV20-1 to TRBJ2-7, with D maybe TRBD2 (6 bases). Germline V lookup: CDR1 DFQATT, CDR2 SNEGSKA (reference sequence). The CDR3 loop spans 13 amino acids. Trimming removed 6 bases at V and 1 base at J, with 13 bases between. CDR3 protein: CSASASASYEQYF. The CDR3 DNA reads TGCAGTGCAAGTGCTAGCGCATCCTACGAGCAGTACTTC.